The next 3 T cell receptor beta chains were all read from a single sample in a study of shared clonotypes between healthy human individuals. Assay: immunoSEQ multiplex PCR; the TCRdb copy retains only in-frame clones and omits some. This repertoire shows around 1.9 million clones, roughly 95% found once; its top ten account for more than 1.5%. In the naive CD8 group, cells lacked CD45RO and were positively selected for CCR7, so terminally differentiated effector memory CD45RA+ cells were left out. The sequenced sample consisted of naive CD8+ T cells from PBMCs. These receptors were obtained from a man aged 18 to 29 in good health. Some clones in this sample may be carry-over from other donors' samples.

The rearrangement uses TRBV7-9 and TRBJ2-6; D assignment may be TRBD1 or TRBD2 (5 bases each). The CDR3 has 19 residues. CDR1 is SEHNR and CDR2 is FQNEAQ in the germline V gene (reference sequence). Between the trimmed V and J ends, which lost 3 bases and 0 bases, there was a span of 18 bases. CDR3 in amino acids: CASSFLWASGGSGANVLTF. The CDR3 region has the DNA TGTGCCAGCAGCTTCCTGTGGGCCTCTGGGGGCTCTGGGGCCAACGTCCTGACTTTC.

V is TRBV7-2 and J is TRBJ2-5; a possible D gene is TRBD1 (7 bases). The germline V and J ends were trimmed by 3 bases and 5 bases, with 16 bases remaining between them. The CDR3 is 15 amino acids. Germline CDR1 and CDR2: SGHTA and FQGNSA. CDR3 amino acids: CASSLSRTGGETQYF. The CDR3, as DNA: TGTGCCAGCAGCTTGTCTCGGACAGGAGGGGAGACCCAGTACTTC.

This clone was seen only once. The gene calls are TRBV7-9 and TRBJ2-3; 12 bases are shared with TRBD2. J lost 2 bases, V lost 4 bases, and 7 bases had no gene match. Germline CDR1 SEHNR, CDR2 FQNEAQ (reference sequence). The length of the CDR3 is 17 residues. The CDR3 sequence is CASSSPTSGRYTDTQYF. CDR3 DNA sequence: TGTGCCAGCAGCTCACCGACTAGCGGGAGATACACAGATACGCAGTATTTT.